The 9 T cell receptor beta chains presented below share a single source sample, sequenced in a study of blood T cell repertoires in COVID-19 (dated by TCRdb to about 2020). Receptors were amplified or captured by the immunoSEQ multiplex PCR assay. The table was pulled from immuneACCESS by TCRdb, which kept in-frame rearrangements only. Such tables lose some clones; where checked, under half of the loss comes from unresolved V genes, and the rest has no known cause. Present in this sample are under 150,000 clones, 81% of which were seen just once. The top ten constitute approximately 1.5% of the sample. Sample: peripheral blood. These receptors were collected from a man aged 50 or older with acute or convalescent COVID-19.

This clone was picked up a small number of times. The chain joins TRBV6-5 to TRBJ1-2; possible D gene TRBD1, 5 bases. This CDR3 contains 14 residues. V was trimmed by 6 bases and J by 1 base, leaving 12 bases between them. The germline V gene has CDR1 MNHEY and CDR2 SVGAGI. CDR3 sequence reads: CASRDTGVNYGYTF. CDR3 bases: TGTGCCAGCAGGGACACAGGAGTTAACTATGGCTACACCTTC.

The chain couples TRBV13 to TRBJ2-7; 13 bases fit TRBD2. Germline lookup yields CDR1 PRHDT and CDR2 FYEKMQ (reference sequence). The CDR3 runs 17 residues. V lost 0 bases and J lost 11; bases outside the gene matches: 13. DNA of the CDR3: TGTGCCAGCAGCTTAGGAAATTTAGGGGGACTAGCGGGGCAGAAGTACTTC. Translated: CASSLGNLGGLAGQKYF.

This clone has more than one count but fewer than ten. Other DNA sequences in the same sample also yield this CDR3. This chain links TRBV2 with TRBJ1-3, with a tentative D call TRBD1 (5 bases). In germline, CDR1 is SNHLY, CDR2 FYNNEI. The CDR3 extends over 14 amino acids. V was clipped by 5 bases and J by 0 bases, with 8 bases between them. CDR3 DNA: TGTGCCAGCAGTTTGACAGCCTCTGGAAACACCATATATTTT. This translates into CASSLTASGNTIYF.

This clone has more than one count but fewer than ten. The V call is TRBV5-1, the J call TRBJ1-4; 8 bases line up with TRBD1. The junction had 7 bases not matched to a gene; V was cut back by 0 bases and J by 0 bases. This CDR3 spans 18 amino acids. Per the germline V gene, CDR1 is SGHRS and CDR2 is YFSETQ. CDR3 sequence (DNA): TGCGCCAGCAGCTTGGGGCAGGGGGCGTATACAACTAATGAAAAACTGTTTTTT. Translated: CASSLGQGAYTTNEKLFF. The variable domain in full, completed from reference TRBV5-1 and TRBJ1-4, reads KAGVTQTPRYLIKTRGQQVTLSCSPISGHRSVSWYQQTPGQGLQFLFEYFSETQRNKGNFPGRFSGRQFSNSRSEMNVSTLELGDSALYLCASSLGQGAYTTNEKLFFGSGTQLSVL.

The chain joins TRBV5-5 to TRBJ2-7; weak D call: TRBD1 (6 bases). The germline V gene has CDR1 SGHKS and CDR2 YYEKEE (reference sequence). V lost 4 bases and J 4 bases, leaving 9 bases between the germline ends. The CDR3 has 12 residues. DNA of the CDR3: TGTGCCAGCAGCCTTACAGGGTACGAGCAGTACTTC. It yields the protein CASSLTGYEQYF. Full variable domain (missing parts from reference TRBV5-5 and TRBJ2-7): DAGVTQSPTHLIKTRGQQVTLRCSPISGHKSVSWYQQVLGQGPQFIFQYYEKEERGRGNFPDRFSARQFPNYSSELNVNALLLGDSALYLCASSLTGYEQYFGPGTRLTVT.

The chain's CDR3 is CSVEDATVYNEQFF. The CDR3 DNA reads as TGCAGCGTTGAAGATGCGACAGTCTACAATGAGCAGTTCTTC. The J gene is TRBJ2-1, the V gene TRBV29-1; D is possibly TRBD1 (5 bases). CDR1 is SQVTM, CDR2 ANQGSEA, per germline. The ends were cut back, 0 bases at V and 3 bases at J, with 9 bases in the middle. This CDR3 spans 14 amino acids.

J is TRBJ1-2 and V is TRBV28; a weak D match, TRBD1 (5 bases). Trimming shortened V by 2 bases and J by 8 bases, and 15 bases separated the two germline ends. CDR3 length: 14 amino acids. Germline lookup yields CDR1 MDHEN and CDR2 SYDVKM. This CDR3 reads CASSLPVGAQGYTF. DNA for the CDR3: TGTGCCAGCAGTTTACCCGTTGGGGCACAGGGCTACACCTTC.

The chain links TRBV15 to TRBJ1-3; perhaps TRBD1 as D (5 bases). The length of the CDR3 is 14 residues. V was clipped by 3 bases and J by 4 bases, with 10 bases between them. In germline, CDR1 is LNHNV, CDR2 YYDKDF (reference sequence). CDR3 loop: CATSRGGEGNTIYF. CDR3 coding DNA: TGTGCCACCAGCAGGGGGGGAGAAGGAAACACCATATATTTT.

Here the CDR3 reads CASSVGLRSSSYEQYF. CDR3 nucleotide sequence: TGTGCCAGCAGCGTAGGCCTGAGGAGTAGCTCCTACGAGCAGTACTTC. This chain joins TRBV9 and TRBJ2-7; D is undetermined. The V and J ends lost 0 bases and 0 bases respectively, with 13 bases between them. Germline CDR1 reads SGDLS; CDR2 reads YYNGEE. The CDR3 covers 16 residues.